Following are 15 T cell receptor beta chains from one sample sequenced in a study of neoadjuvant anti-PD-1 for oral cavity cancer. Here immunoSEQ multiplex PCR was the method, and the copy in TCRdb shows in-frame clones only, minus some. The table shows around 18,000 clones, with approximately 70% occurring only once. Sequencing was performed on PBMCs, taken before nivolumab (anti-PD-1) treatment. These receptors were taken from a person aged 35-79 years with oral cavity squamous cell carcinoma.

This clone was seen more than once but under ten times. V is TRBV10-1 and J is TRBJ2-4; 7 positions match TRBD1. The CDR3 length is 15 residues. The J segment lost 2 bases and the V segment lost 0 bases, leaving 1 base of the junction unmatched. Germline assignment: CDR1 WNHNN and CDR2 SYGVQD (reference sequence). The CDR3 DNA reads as TGCGCCAGCAGTGAGTCGACAGGGTCCAAAAACATTCAGTACTTC. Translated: CASSESTGSKNIQYF.

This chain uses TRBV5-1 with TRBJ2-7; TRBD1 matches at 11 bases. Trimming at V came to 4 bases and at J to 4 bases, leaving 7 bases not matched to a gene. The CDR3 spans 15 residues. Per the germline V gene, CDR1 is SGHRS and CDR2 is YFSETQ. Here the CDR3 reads CASSPGQGAAYEQYF. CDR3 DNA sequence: TGCGCCAGCAGCCCCGGACAGGGGGCAGCTTACGAGCAGTACTTC.

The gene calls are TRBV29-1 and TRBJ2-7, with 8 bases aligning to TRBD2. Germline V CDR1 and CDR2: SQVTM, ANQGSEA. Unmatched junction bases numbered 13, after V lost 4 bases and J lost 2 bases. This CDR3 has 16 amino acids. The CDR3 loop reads CSVAGRVDGPTYEQYF. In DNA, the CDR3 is TGCAGCGTTGCCGGGAGGGTGGATGGTCCTACCTACGAGCAGTACTTC.

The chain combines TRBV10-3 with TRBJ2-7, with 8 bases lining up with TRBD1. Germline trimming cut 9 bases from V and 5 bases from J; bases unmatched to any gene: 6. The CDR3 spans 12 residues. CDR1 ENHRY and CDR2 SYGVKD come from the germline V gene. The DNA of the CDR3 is TGTGCCATGGGGACAGGTCTGAACGAGCAGTACTTC. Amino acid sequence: CAMGTGLNEQYF.

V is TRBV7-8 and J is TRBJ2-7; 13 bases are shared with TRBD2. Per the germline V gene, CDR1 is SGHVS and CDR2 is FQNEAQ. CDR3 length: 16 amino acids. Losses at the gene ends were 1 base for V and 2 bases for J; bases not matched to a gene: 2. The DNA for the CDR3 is TGTGCCAGCAGCTTAGGGACTAGCGGGGGACCCTACGAGCAGTACTTC. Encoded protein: CASSLGTSGGPYEQYF.

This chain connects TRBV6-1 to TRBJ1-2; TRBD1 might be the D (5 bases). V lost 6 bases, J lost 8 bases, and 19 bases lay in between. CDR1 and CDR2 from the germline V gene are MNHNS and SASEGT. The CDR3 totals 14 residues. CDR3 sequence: CASSSGTDFSGYTF. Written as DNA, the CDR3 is TGTGCCAGCAGCTCCGGGACGGACTTCTCCGGCTACACCTTC.

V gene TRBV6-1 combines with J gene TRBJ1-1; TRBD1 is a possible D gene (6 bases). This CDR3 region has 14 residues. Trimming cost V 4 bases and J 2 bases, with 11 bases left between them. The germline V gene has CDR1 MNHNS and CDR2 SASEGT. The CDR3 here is CASSAYRENTEAFF. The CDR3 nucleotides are TGTGCCAGCAGTGCGTACAGGGAAAACACTGAAGCTTTCTTT.

DNA for the CDR3: TGTGCCAGCAGCCCTGGACGGGCCTACGAGCAGTACTTC. Residues: CASSPGRAYEQYF. The chain employs TRBV11-2 and TRBJ2-7, with no clear D. Germline CDR1 SGHAT, CDR2 FQNNGV. With 5 bases removed from V and 2 bases from J, the gap between germline ends came to 10 bases. This CDR3 spans 13 amino acids.

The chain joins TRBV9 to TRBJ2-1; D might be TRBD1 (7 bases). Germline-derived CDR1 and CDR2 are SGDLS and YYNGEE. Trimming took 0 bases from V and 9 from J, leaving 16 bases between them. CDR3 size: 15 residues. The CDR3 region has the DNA TGTGCCAGCAGCGTAGTGGAGGGGGCTTATGGTGAGCAGTTCTTC. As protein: CASSVVEGAYGEQFF. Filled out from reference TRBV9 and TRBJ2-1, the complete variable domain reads DSGVTQTPKHLITATGQRVTLRCSPRSGDLSVYWYQQSLDQGLQFLIQYYNGEERAKGNILERFSAQQFPDLHSELNLSSLELGDSALYFCASSVVEGAYGEQFFGPGTRLTVL.

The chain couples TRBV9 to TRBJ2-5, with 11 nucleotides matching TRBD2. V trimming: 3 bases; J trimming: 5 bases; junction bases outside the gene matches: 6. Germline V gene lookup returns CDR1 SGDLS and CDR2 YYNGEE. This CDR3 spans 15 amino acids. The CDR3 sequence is CASSDSGRAGETQYF. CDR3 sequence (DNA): TGTGCCAGCAGCGATAGCGGGAGGGCAGGGGAGACCCAGTACTTC.

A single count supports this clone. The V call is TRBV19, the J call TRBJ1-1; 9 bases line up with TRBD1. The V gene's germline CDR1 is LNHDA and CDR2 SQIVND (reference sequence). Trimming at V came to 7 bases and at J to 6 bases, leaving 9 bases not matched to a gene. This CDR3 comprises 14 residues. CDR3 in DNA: TGTGCCAGTACCTCCGGGACAGGGCCCTCTGAAGCTTTCTTT. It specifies CASTSGTGPSEAFF.

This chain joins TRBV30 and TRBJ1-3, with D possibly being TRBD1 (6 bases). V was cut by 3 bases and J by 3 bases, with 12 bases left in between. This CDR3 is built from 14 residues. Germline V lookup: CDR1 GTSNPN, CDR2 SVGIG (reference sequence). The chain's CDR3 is CAWRLGAYGNTIYF. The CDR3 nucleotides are TGTGCCTGGAGACTGGGGGCTTATGGAAACACCATATATTTT.

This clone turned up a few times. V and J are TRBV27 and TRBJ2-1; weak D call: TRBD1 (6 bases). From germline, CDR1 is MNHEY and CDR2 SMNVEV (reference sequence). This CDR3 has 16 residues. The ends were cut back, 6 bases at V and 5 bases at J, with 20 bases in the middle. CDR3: CASRPHREIGDNEQFF. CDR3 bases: TGTGCCAGCAGGCCTCACAGGGAGATTGGGGACAATGAGCAGTTCTTC.

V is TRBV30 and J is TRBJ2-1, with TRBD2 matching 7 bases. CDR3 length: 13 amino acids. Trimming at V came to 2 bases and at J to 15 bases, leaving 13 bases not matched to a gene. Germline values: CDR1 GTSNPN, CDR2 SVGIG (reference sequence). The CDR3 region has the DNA TGTGCCTGGAGTCGCCAGCGGGACCTCAGGTGGTTCTTC. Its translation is CAWSRQRDLRWFF.

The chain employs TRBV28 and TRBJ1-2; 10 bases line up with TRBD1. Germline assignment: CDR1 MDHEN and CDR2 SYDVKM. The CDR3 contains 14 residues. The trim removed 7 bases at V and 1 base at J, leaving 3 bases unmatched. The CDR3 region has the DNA TGTGCCAGCAATAGGGACAGGGGTAACTATGGCTACACCTTC. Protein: CASNRDRGNYGYTF.